Shown below are 20 T cell receptor beta chains from a single sample sequenced in a study of response to subunit inactivated influenza vaccine. TCRdb recomputed calls from the RT-PCR reads with MiXCR, one row per CDR3 protein. This table holds approximately 700,000 distinct CDR3 sequences, approximately 15% found once. The material sequenced was PBMCs from blood, taken 14 days before vaccination. Receptors were obtained from a man aged 45-60 years who received an inactivated influenza vaccine.

This clonotype was observed a few times. The rearrangement links TRBV4-1 to TRBJ2-1; the match to TRBD1 covers 10 bases. The CDR3 consists of 15 residues. Looked up from germline, CDR1 is MGHRA and CDR2 is YSYEKL. V lost 5 bases and J lost 7; bases outside the gene matches: 8. The CDR3 DNA reads as TGCGCCAGCAGCTACCGGGACAGGGGTGCGAATGAGCAGTTCTTC. This sequence encodes CASSYRDRGANEQFF.

Of note for this clonotype: The junction does not match germline at one end; this may be a read error. This chain uses TRBV3-1 with TRBJ1-2; 7 nucleotides match TRBD1. CDR3 size: 15 residues. Per germline, CDR1 LGHDT and CDR2 YNNKEL (reference sequence). The CDR3 loop reads CATSLRQGGGHGYTF. CDR3 DNA sequence: TGTGCCACCAGCCTCAGACAGGGAGGCGGTCATGGCTACACCTTC.

V usage is TRBV7-2 and J usage is TRBJ2-7, with TRBD1 matching over 8 bases. From germline, CDR1 is SGHTA and CDR2 FQGNSA. The CDR3 totals 14 residues. V lost 6 bases, J lost 3 bases, and 7 bases stayed unmatched. In DNA, the CDR3 is TGTGCCAGCAGAAGCCAGGGGGCCCGCTACGAGCAGTACTTC. Its protein product is CASRSQGARYEQYF. The whole variable domain, filled in from reference TRBV7-2 and TRBJ2-7, reads GAGVSQSPSNKVTEKGKDVELRCDPISGHTALYWYRQSLGQGLEFLIYFQGNSAPDKSGLPSDRFSAERTGGSVSTLTIQRTQQEDSAVYLCASRSQGARYEQYFGPGTRLTVT.

The genes are TRBV9 and TRBJ2-1; D gene unclear. The V and J ends lost 4 bases and 2 bases respectively, with 16 bases between them. This CDR3 spans 16 amino acids. Germline V gives CDR1 SGDLS, CDR2 YYNGEE. DNA for the CDR3: TGTGCCAGCAGCCCCTTTTCCGGTGTTACCTACAATGAGCAGTTCTTC. Translated, it gives CASSPFSGVTYNEQFF.

This clonotype appeared a few times. The chain carries TRBV7-2 and TRBJ2-7, with D maybe TRBD2 (6 bases). The germline V gene encodes CDR1 SGHTA and CDR2 FQGNSA. The CDR3 totals 16 residues. The ends were cut back, 1 base at V and 6 bases at J, with 19 bases in the middle. CDR3 DNA: TGTGCCAGCAGCTTAGGTGGGGCGGGATGGATGGGCGAGCAGTACTTC. Translating gives CASSLGGAGWMGEQYF.

The chain recombines TRBV12-3 or TRBV12-4 with TRBJ2-3; possibly TRBD1 for D (6 bases). The germline V and J ends were trimmed by 8 bases and 2 bases, with 20 bases remaining between them. CDR3 length: 16 amino acids. CDR3 nucleotide sequence: TGTGCCAGCGACTCTCCAAGGGGACAAAACACAGATACGCAGTATTTT. It codes for CASDSPRGQNTDTQYF.

This clonotype occurred a few times. The V and J genes are TRBV29-1 and TRBJ2-3; perhaps TRBD2 as D (5 bases). Germline assignment: CDR1 SQVTM and CDR2 ANQGSEA. This CDR3 has 14 residues. V lost 3 bases to trimming and J lost 2 bases, with 12 bases between them. In nucleotides, the CDR3 is TGCAGCGTTGAGAGTCGGGGAAACACAGATACGCAGTATTTT. Translated, it gives CSVESRGNTDTQYF.

This clonotype was seen ten or more times. The chain links TRBV20-1 to TRBJ1-1, with D perhaps TRBD1 (5 bases). Germline CDR1 DFQATT, CDR2 SNEGSKA (reference sequence). Trimming removed 3 bases at V and 1 base at J, with 12 bases between. This CDR3 is 14 amino acids long. The CDR3 spells CSARWPGWNTEAFF. The DNA of the CDR3 is TGCAGTGCTAGGTGGCCAGGGTGGAACACTGAAGCTTTCTTT.

The rearrangement joins TRBV5-1 to TRBJ2-1; 7 positions match TRBD1. The germline CDR1 and CDR2 sequences are SGHRS and YFSETQ. The CDR3 is made up of 12 amino acids. With V trimmed by 3 bases and J by 15 bases, 9 bases remained unmatched. CDR3 amino acids: CASSSDRSRMFF. For the CDR3, the DNA is TGCGCCAGCAGCTCGGACAGGTCCCGTATGTTCTTC.

This clonotype came up a few times. This rearrangement joins TRBV6-1 to TRBJ2-1, with TRBD2 identical over 9 bases. Germline assignment: CDR1 MNHNS and CDR2 SASEGT. Trimming took 6 bases from V and 4 from J; bases not matched to a gene: 10. The CDR3 has 16 amino acids. This chain's CDR3 is CASSLKGGGVYNEQFF. The CDR3 nucleotides are TGTGCCAGCAGCCTAAAGGGCGGGGGGGTTTACAATGAGCAGTTCTTC.

This clonotype was picked up a small number of times. This chain links TRBV30 with TRBJ2-3; possible D gene TRBD1, 5 bases. Trimming stripped 2 bases from V and 6 bases from J, with 9 bases between. Germline-derived CDR1 and CDR2 are GTSNPN and SVGIG (reference sequence). This CDR3 is 12 amino acids long. The CDR3 coding sequence is TGTGCCTGGAGTAGGGGATGGGATACGCAGTATTTT. Protein product: CAWSRGWDTQYF.

The chain joins TRBV20-1 to TRBJ1-5; the D gene is possibly TRBD1 (5 bases). CDR3 length equals 13 residues. Germline V gene data show CDR1 as DFQATT and CDR2 as SNEGSKA (reference sequence). Trimming stripped 3 bases from V and 6 bases from J, with 12 bases between. The CDR3 region is CSASGGSGQPQHF. The CDR3 coding sequence is TGCAGTGCTAGTGGGGGATCGGGTCAGCCCCAGCATTTT.

This clonotype was seen at least ten times. V is TRBV12-3 or TRBV12-4 and J is TRBJ1-1; possibly TRBD1 for D (5 bases). This CDR3 has 15 amino acids. V dropped 3 bases and J dropped 0 bases, with 11 bases sitting between them. Here the CDR3 reads CASSFGAELNTEAFF. The CDR3 DNA reads TGTGCCAGCAGTTTTGGGGCGGAATTGAACACTGAAGCTTTCTTT.

This chain joins TRBV4-3 and TRBJ2-1; 9 bases fit TRBD1. Per germline, CDR1 LGHNA and CDR2 YSLEER. V dropped 2 bases and J dropped 12; count of bases not matched to a gene: 8. There are 14 residues in the CDR3. CDR3 nucleotide sequence: TGCGCCAGCAGCCAACGACCGGGACAGGGTGCGCAGTTCTTC. It translates to CASSQRPGQGAQFF.

This clonotype was detected only a few times. The genes are TRBV6-1 and TRBJ2-5, with 8 nucleotides matching TRBD1. The CDR3 contains 14 residues. The junction had 12 bases not matched to a gene; V was cut back by 8 bases and J by 7 bases. The germline CDR1 and CDR2 sequences are MNHNS and SASEGT. The CDR3 protein is CASGIQGQAGTQYF. The DNA of the CDR3 is TGTGCCAGCGGAATCCAGGGACAGGCAGGGACCCAGTACTTC.

This clonotype came up a few times. The chain carries TRBV7-2 and TRBJ2-1; 10 bases agree with TRBD2. CDR1 and CDR2 (germline): SGHTA, FQGNSA. The V segment lost 5 bases and the J segment 3 bases; nucleotides outside the gene matches: 7. The CDR3 consists of 16 residues. CDR3 residues: CASSRLAGAVYNEQFF. For the CDR3, the DNA is TGTGCCAGCAGCCGGCTAGCGGGGGCCGTCTACAATGAGCAGTTCTTC.

The chain is built from TRBV20-1 and TRBJ1-5, with D possibly matching TRBD1 (5 bases). CDR3 size: 15 residues. V lost 1 base and J 0 bases, leaving 10 bases between the germline ends. Germline-derived CDR1 and CDR2 are DFQATT and SNEGSKA (reference sequence). CDR3 sequence (DNA): TGCAGTGCTAGAGGACAGAGCAATAGCAATCAGCCCCAGCATTTT. Amino acid sequence: CSARGQSNSNQPQHF.

This chain uses TRBV20-1 with TRBJ1-1; 7 nucleotides line up with TRBD1. The germline V gene encodes CDR1 DFQATT and CDR2 SNEGSKA (reference sequence). The CDR3 has 17 residues. V gave up 0 bases and J gave up 1 base; unmatched junction bases: 11. Written as DNA, the CDR3 is TGCAGTGCTAGAGATCTAACCCGGACAGGTCCGAACACTGAAGCTTTCTTT. Its translation is CSARDLTRTGPNTEAFF.

The rearrangement links TRBV20-1 to TRBJ2-3; TRBD2 matches at 8 bases. V shed 0 bases and J 3 bases; nucleotides not matched to a gene: 5. The CDR3 spans 15 residues. CDR1 and CDR2 (germline): DFQATT, SNEGSKA (reference sequence). The CDR3 nucleotides are TGCAGTGCTAGAGATGGTCTAGCGGGTACAGATACGCAGTATTTT. Translation gives CSARDGLAGTDTQYF.

CDR3 protein: CATSPLDSNIQYF. The CDR3 nucleotides are TGTGCCACCAGCCCTCTGGACTCGAACATTCAGTACTTC. V gene TRBV15 combines with J gene TRBJ2-4; tentatively, D is TRBD2 (5 bases). Trimming took off 5 bases at V and 7 bases at J, with 12 bases between the two ends. CDR1 and CDR2 from the germline V gene are LNHNV and YYDKDF (reference sequence). The CDR3 length is 13 residues.